This T cell receptor (beta chain) was found in a study of spatial heterogeneity in lung cancer. This clonotype was seen repeatedly, ten times or more. The antigen is not known. Via MiXCR, TCRdb re-called the 5' RACE reads, giving one row per CDR3 protein. Among about 4,500 distinct CDR3 sequences listed, roughly 7% were seen once. V shed 1 base, J shed 12 bases, and the junction held 11 bases outside the gene matches. This CDR3 is built from 14 residues. Germline CDR1 is SGHTA and CDR2 is FQGNSA. Study-level results: The study found that expanded intratumoral alpha and beta TCR counts tracked tumor mutation counts.

Time point here: sample taken at primary tumor resection. Material for sequencing was whole RNA from tumor, nontumor lung or frozen PBMC, left unsorted. This material consisted of lung tumor tissue, taken at surgery. V is TRBV7-2 and J is TRBJ1-1, with TRBD1 matching over 7 bases. The TCR originated in a male donor with early-stage non-small cell lung cancer. The CDR3 DNA sequence: TGTGCCAGCAGCTTAGTAGTGCCGGGACAGCCATCTTTCTTT. This translates into CASSLVVPGQPSFF.